This section outlines one T cell receptor (beta chain) sequence together with its context. Its target is unknown. These data belong to a study of cytomegalovirus exposure and HLA in healthy donors. The CDR3 is 15 amino acids. In germline, CDR1 is MGHRA, CDR2 YSYEKL. V was pared by 5 bases and J by 5 bases, with 4 bases of the junction left unmatched. In the PCR, 60 Vbeta and 13 Jbeta primers were used. Source study methods: Unique TCR beta chains numbered around 80 million in a later analysis, with around 12 million shared. Sequencing used immunoSEQ multiplex PCR; TCRdb keeps in-frame clones, though not all of them. V and J calls and clone size are as listed in that table; D and trimming were resolved from the DNA. Of 160,000 or so clones listed, roughly 85% were seen once; the top ten hold 0.69%. Whole-study findings and limits: Indistinguishable V segments such as TRBV6-2 and TRBV6-3 were excluded.

Sequences were obtained from PBMCs. V is TRBV4-1 and J is TRBJ2-1, with 12 bases lining up with TRBD2. The sequence derives from a woman in her thirties or forties in good health and CMV-seronegative. CDR3 amino acids: CASSSRTSGDNEQFF. For the CDR3, the DNA is TGCGCCAGCAGCTCCCGGACTAGCGGGGACAATGAGCAGTTCTTC.